The rows below give T cell receptor beta chains drawn from one sample of a study of T cells in localized non-small cell lung cancer. Method: immunoSEQ multiplex PCR; TCRdb's copy keeps in-frame clones and lacks some. The table includes some 30,000 clones, around 93% detected once. This material consisted of peripheral blood mononuclear cells, taken before any cancer treatment. Every receptor here comes from a female donor of 60 years or more with stage II lung adenocarcinoma. CDR3s include the opening cysteine and the closing phenylalanine or tryptophan. D genes are given only for firm matches. Where a row states a size, it is once, few, many or the class of an expanded clone; other rows omit it.

v_gene	j_gene	abundance	len	d_gene	CDR3aa	CDR3nt
TRBV7-8	TRBJ2-5	NA	15	NA	CASSFASLRRETQYF	TGTGCCAGCAGCTTCGCCTCTCTAAGGCGGGAGACCCAGTACTTC
TRBV18	TRBJ2-7	NA	16	TRBD2	CASSPTGASGRDEQYF	TGTGCCAGCTCACCTACCGGGGCTAGCGGGAGAGACGAGCAGTACTTC
TRBV19	TRBJ1-4	NA	15	NA	CASSIGGRVEEKLFF	TGTGCCAGTAGTATAGGGGGCAGAGTCGAGGAAAAACTGTTTTTT
TRBV19	TRBJ2-7	NA	13	NA	CASSYRTDYEQYF	TGTGCCAGTAGCTACCGGACAGACTACGAGCAGTACTTC
TRBV7-2	TRBJ1-3	NA	15	NA	CASSPGRGSGNTIYF	TGTGCCAGCAGTCCTGGCCGGGGCTCTGGAAACACCATATATTTT
TRBV5-4	TRBJ1-2	NA	14	NA	CASSSAAPNYGYTF	TGTGCCAGCAGCTCCGCGGCCCCTAACTATGGCTACACCTTC
TRBV5-4	TRBJ1-4	NA	13	NA	CASSLTENEKLFF	TGTGCCAGCAGCCTGACGGAGAATGAAAAACTGTTTTTT
TRBV14	TRBJ1-1	NA	14	TRBD1	CASSQLQGATEAFF	TGTGCCAGCAGCCAACTACAGGGGGCCACTGAAGCTTTCTTT
TRBV13	TRBJ1-3	NA	14	NA	CASSLRGAGNTIYF	TGTGCCAGCAGCTTAAGAGGGGCTGGAAACACCATATATTTT
TRBV7-2	TRBJ1-5	NA	14	TRBD1	CASRVTGESVPQHF	TGTGCCAGCAGGGTTACAGGGGAGAGTGTGCCCCAGCATTTT
TRBV2	TRBJ2-5	NA	15	TRBD2	CASTEVAGIQETQYF	TGTGCCAGCACCGAGGTAGCGGGGATCCAAGAGACCCAGTACTTC
TRBV2	TRBJ1-6	NA	11	NA	CASSYNSPLHF	TGTGCCAGCAGTTACAATTCACCCCTCCACTTT
TRBV11-2	TRBJ2-7	NA	11	NA	CASSPTIEQYF	TGTGCCAGCAGCCCAACGATCGAGCAGTACTTC
TRBV18	TRBJ1-1	few	13	NA	CASSLGTSAEAFF	TGTGCCAGCTCACTAGGGACTTCAGCTGAAGCTTTCTTT
TRBV9	TRBJ1-5	NA	14	NA	CASSATENNQPQHF	TGTGCCAGCAGCGCGACAGAGAACAATCAGCCCCAGCATTTT
TRBV11-2	TRBJ2-3	NA	17	TRBD2	CASSRVGLAGPTDTQYF	TGTGCCAGCAGCCGGGTAGGACTAGCGGGACCCACAGATACGCAGTATTTT
TRBV4-2	TRBJ1-5	few	13	TRBD1	CASSQDGTGSQHF	TGTGCCAGCAGCCAAGATGGGACAGGGTCCCAGCATTTT
TRBV27	TRBJ1-5	NA	17	NA	CASSPQGQGNSNQPQHF	TGTGCCAGCAGTCCCCAAGGGCAGGGAAATAGCAATCAGCCCCAGCATTTT
TRBV27	TRBJ2-7	NA	14	NA	CASTGPLEPYEQYF	TGTGCCAGTACGGGGCCCCTAGAGCCCTACGAGCAGTACTTC
TRBV30	TRBJ2-2	NA	11	NA	CAWNDGGELFF	TGTGCCTGGAATGATGGGGGGGAGCTGTTTTTT
TRBV19	TRBJ1-1	NA	14	NA	CASSTPVQVTEAFF	TGTGCCAGTAGTACCCCCGTCCAGGTGACTGAAGCTTTCTTT
TRBV4-3	TRBJ1-1	NA	16	TRBD1	CASSPKAGTGNTEAFF	TGCGCCAGCAGCCCGAAAGCCGGGACAGGGAACACTGAAGCTTTCTTT
TRBV6-1	TRBJ1-3	NA	15	NA	CASDPDWGGGNTIYF	TGTGCCAGCGATCCGGATTGGGGGGGCGGAAACACCATATATTTT
TRBV4-3	TRBJ1-3	NA	15	NA	CASSQGHLSGNTIYF	TGCGCCAGCAGCCAAGGACACCTCTCTGGAAACACCATATATTTT
TRBV5-8	TRBJ1-2	NA	15	NA	CASSLRGAGSYGYTF	TGTGCCAGCAGCTTAAGAGGGGCCGGGAGCTATGGCTACACCTTC
TRBV7-2	TRBJ1-2	NA	15	TRBD1	CASSLGGQGAYGYTF	TGTGCCAGCAGCCTCGGGGGACAGGGGGCCTATGGCTACACCTTC
TRBV4-2	TRBJ2-2	NA	14	NA	CASSLDPNTGELFF	TGTGCCAGCAGCCTGGACCCGAACACCGGGGAGCTGTTTTTT
TRBV28	TRBJ2-7	NA	11	NA	CASSYRDEQYF	TGTGCCAGCAGCTACAGGGACGAGCAGTACTTC
TRBV6-5	TRBJ2-7	NA	11	NA	CASSYWGEQYF	TGTGCCAGCAGTTACTGGGGCGAGCAGTACTTC
TRBV5-4	TRBJ2-1	once	16	NA	CASSPDSIAGRNEQFF	TGTGCCAGCAGCCCGGATAGTATCGCAGGGCGGAATGAGCAGTTCTTC
TRBV27	TRBJ2-7	NA	15	TRBD1	CASSLGGQGAYEQYF	TGTGCCAGCAGTTTAGGGGGGCAGGGGGCTTACGAGCAGTACTTC
TRBV7-3	TRBJ2-2	NA	15	NA	CASSPPGTNTGELFF	TGTGCCAGCAGCCCACCCGGGACCAACACCGGGGAGCTGTTTTTT
TRBV18	TRBJ1-2	few	13	TRBD1	CASSSQGDGGYTF	TGTGCCAGCTCATCGCAGGGGGATGGTGGCTACACCTTC
TRBV11-2	TRBJ1-2	NA	11	NA	CASSFRSGYTF	TGTGCCAGCAGCTTCAGGAGTGGCTACACCTTC
TRBV5-6	TRBJ2-6	NA	16	TRBD1	CASSFNRGSGANVLTF	TGTGCCAGCAGTTTTAACAGGGGCTCTGGGGCCAACGTCCTGACTTTC
TRBV19	TRBJ2-3	NA	14	NA	CASENRERTDTQYF	TGTGCCAGTGAAAACAGGGAACGCACAGATACGCAGTATTTT
TRBV19	TRBJ1-5	NA	14	TRBD1	CASSIDRGNQPQHF	TGTGCCAGTAGTATTGACAGGGGCAATCAGCCCCAGCATTTT
TRBV6-5	TRBJ1-1	NA	8	NA	CASGKAFF	TGTGCCAGCGGAAAGGCTTTCTTT
TRBV18	TRBJ2-4	NA	16	NA	CASSPPTSGSLNIQYF	TGTGCCAGCTCACCCCCAACGTCGGGGTCCCTCAACATTCAGTACTTC
TRBV28	TRBJ2-5	NA	15	NA	CASTAPGLTGETQYF	TGTGCCAGCACCGCCCCGGGACTGACGGGAGAGACCCAGTACTTC
TRBV5-1	TRBJ2-7	NA	15	TRBD1	CASSSDRGFSYEQYF	TGCGCCAGCAGCTCTGACAGGGGGTTCTCCTACGAGCAGTACTTC
TRBV6-5	TRBJ2-7	NA	15	NA	CASSLYRVSSYEQYF	TGTGCCAGCAGCCTTTACAGGGTTAGCTCCTACGAGCAGTACTTC
TRBV10-3	TRBJ2-5	NA	13	NA	CAISARDQETQYF	TGTGCCATCAGTGCGCGGGACCAAGAGACCCAGTACTTC